The source of this TCR beta chain is a study of OX40 agonist ivuxolimab in advanced cancers. Study as a whole: Six ivuxolimab dose levels, 0.01 to 10 mg/kg, were given intravenously every 2 weeks. The dose-escalation cohort was roughly 84% male, with a mean age of 60 years, ranging about 23 to 80. Study findings and constraints: CD8+ T cells were the subset that, on average, had more expanded clones than CD4+. The study found among the lowest clonal expansion in partial responders at 0.1-3.0 mg/kg.

CDR3 size: 14 residues. Germline assignment: CDR1 SNHLY and CDR2 FYNNEI. Trimming shortened V by 1 base and J by 8 bases, and 11 bases separated the two germline ends. Profiling relied on immunoSEQ multiplex PCR, and the TCRdb table lists in-frame clones only, not all of them. The repertoire holds around 93,000 clones, with about 83% as singletons. Worth noting for this clone: Its cognate antigen is unknown.

This TCR was recovered from an adult with an advanced solid tumor such as melanoma, head and neck, liver or kidney cancer. The genes are TRBV2 and TRBJ1-4, with D perhaps matching TRBD1 (5 bases). Here the sequenced sample was CD4+ or CD8+ T cells sorted from blood, taken in a trial of the OX40 agonist ivuxolimab. The CDR3 here is CASSEGGGNEKLFF. For the CDR3, the DNA is TGTGCCAGCAGTGAAGGGGGGGGTAACGAAAAACTGTTTTTT.